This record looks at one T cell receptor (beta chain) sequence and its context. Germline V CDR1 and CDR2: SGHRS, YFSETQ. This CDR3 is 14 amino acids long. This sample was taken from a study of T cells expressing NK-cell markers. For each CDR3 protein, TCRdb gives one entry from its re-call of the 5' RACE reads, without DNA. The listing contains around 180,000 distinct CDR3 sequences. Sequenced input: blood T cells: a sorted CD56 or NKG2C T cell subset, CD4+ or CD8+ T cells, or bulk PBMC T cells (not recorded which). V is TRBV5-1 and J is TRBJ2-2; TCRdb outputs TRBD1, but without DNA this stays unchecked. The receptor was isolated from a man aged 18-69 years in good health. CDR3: CASSWTGPTGELFF.